The TCR beta chain under discussion was sequenced for a study of beta chain features in type 1 diabetes. TCRB transcripts that were expressed got sequenced, as all of the isolated RNA had been reverse transcribed. Assay used: immunoSEQ multiplex PCR; TCRdb lists only in-frame clones, some missing. The repertoire holds 630,000 or so clones, with about 14% as singletons. Whole-study results and caveats: Sequencing from cDNA could over-represent high-TCR-expressing cells. Moderate yet significant TCRB CDR3 shortening was seen in Type 1 diabetes patients in all four CD4+ subsets.

Trimming cost V 5 bases and J 3 bases, with 26 bases left between them. CDR3 size: 17 residues. Germline assignment: CDR1 SQVTM and CDR2 ANQGSEA. Purity (above 95%) was reached by all sorted populations. As regards this clone: The antigen is unknown.

Sequenced input: naive CD4+ T cells from blood. The chain recombines TRBV29-1 with TRBJ2-7; D could derive from TRBD1 or TRBD2 (6 bases each). The sequence derives from a man aged 18 to 35 with type 1 diabetes. The CDR3 DNA reads as TGCAGCGTTACACCCTTTCTAGGATCGGGGGCTCGCTACGAGCAGTACTTC. It specifies CSVTPFLGSGARYEQYF.